A single T cell receptor beta chain is shown here with its context. This entry is derived from a study of blood T cell repertoires in COVID-19. Whole-study context: Samples taken during acute and convalescent COVID-19 were collected in the United States, Italy and Spain. PBMCs, B-cell-depleted T cells, or T cells provided the cDNA or gDNA that made up the material.

V lost 4 bases and J lost 1, with 12 bases in between. This CDR3 contains 14 residues. Germline CDR1 SGDLS, CDR2 YYNGEE. Methods used by the authors: Estimates of nucleated cell counts were drawn from the amplification of reference gene primers. The protocol was immunoSEQ multiplex PCR, while the TCRdb copy is restricted to in-frame clones and leaves out a portion. V, J and clone size derive from that table, while D and trimming were established from the DNA sequence. The data show 40,000 to 45,000 clones, with 76% seen just once and roughly a quarter held by the top ten. The sequence was obtained from a man aged 80 or over with acute or convalescent COVID-19. The chain recombines TRBV9 with TRBJ2-7; possible D gene TRBD1, 5 bases. Source material: peripheral blood. CDR3 sequence: CASSPSTVSYEQYF. The CDR3 DNA reads TGTGCCAGCAGCCCCTCGACAGTATCCTACGAGCAGTACTTC.